The 30 T cell receptor beta chains presented below share a single source sample, sequenced in a study of blood T cells in healthy people across ages. Primed by a sample-barcoded 5' primer and a J-beta primer mix, a second PCR proceeded for 7 to 11 cycles. TCRdb re-called the 5' RACE reads through MiXCR, storing one row per CDR3 protein. The sample includes roughly 1.5 million distinct CDR3 sequences, roughly two fifths of them seen just once. Sequenced: blood. Receptors originate from a woman under 30 in good health.

The chain is built from TRBV5-6 and TRBJ2-7, with D perhaps TRBD1 (5 bases). The V end was cut by 3 bases, the J end by 6 bases, with 22 bases between. The V gene's germline CDR1 is SGHDT and CDR2 YYEEEE. The CDR3 runs 16 residues. The CDR3, as DNA: TGTGCCAGCAGCTCCACCCCAGTGACAGTTTGGGCCGAGCAGTACTTC. Residues: CASSSTPVTVWAEQYF. Full variable domain (missing parts from reference TRBV5-6 and TRBJ2-7): DAGVTQSPTHLIKTRGQQVTLRCSPKSGHDTVSWYQQALGQGPQFIFQYYEEEERQRGNFPDRFSGHQFPNYSSELNVNALLLGDSALYLCASSSTPVTVWAEQYFGPGTRLTVT.

This clonotype was found a few times. V and J are TRBV7-2 and TRBJ2-1; no definite D call. The CDR3 spans 15 residues. The germline V gene encodes CDR1 SGHTA and CDR2 FQGNSA. Trimming left V 6 bases short and J 6 bases short, with 18 bases between. In DNA, the CDR3 is TGTGCCAGCAGGGCGAGAGGAAGTACGTCCAATGAGCAGTTCTTC. Translating gives CASRARGSTSNEQFF.

V is TRBV6-9 and J is TRBJ2-1; 7 bases are a match to TRBD2. V was pared by 4 bases and J by 10 bases, with 19 bases of the junction left unmatched. Germline V gene sequence: CDR1 MNHGY, CDR2 SVAAGI. This CDR3 comprises 17 residues. The CDR3 region is CASSLFSPGLSPYEQFF. The CDR3 region has the DNA TGTGCCAGCAGTTTATTCTCCCCGGGACTATCCCCCTACGAGCAGTTCTTC.

The rearrangement uses TRBV28 and TRBJ1-1; no clear D gene. The CDR3 extends over 13 amino acids. Germline-derived CDR1 and CDR2 are MDHEN and SYDVKM. Trimming left V 6 bases short and J 1 base short, with 9 bases between. This CDR3 is CASRYLGNTEAFF. CDR3 DNA sequence: TGTGCCAGCAGGTATTTGGGGAACACTGAAGCTTTCTTT.

The gene calls are TRBV5-5 and TRBJ2-5; 10 bases line up with TRBD2. Germline lookup yields CDR1 SGHKS and CDR2 YYEKEE (reference sequence). V trimming: 4 bases; J trimming: 4 bases; junction bases outside the gene matches: 13. The CDR3 spans 17 residues. The CDR3 DNA reads TGTGCCAGCAGCGTTACCGGGGGACTAGCGTCCGGAGAGACCCAGTACTTC. Its protein is CASSVTGGLASGETQYF.

A few counts support this clonotype. J is TRBJ2-1 and V is TRBV7-2; TRBD2 matches 12 bases. The J call is uncertain, as TRBJ2-7 better fits the DNA end. In germline, CDR1 is SGHTA, CDR2 FQGNSA. The CDR3 covers 19 residues. CDR3 in DNA: TGTGCCAGCAGCTTAGCGCCTAGCGGGAGGGCCAGGTCCTACAATGAGCAGTACTTC. This encodes CASSLAPSGRARSYNEQYF.

The chain employs TRBV7-2 and TRBJ2-1; 9 bases match TRBD2. With 4 bases clipped from V and 3 bases from J, the junction kept 10 bases outside the gene matches. The germline V gene encodes CDR1 SGHTA and CDR2 FQGNSA. CDR3 length: 17 residues. The CDR3 DNA follows: TGTGCCAGCAGCTCATACTGGAGCGGGGGGCTCTACAATGAGCAGTTCTTC. It specifies CASSSYWSGGLYNEQFF.

A note on this clonotype: A single base separates this from a much larger clone, so it may be a read error. J is TRBJ2-7 and V is TRBV6-2 or TRBV6-3, with D unclear. The germline CDR1 and CDR2 sequences are MNHEY and SVGEGT. CDR3 length equals 13 residues. Trimming cost V 7 bases and J 7 bases, with 17 bases left between them. The CDR3 loop is CASKKSSYNEQYF. In nucleotides, the CDR3 is TGTGCCAGCAAGAAGAGCTCCTACAATGAGCAGTACTTC.

V and J are TRBV5-1 and TRBJ2-5; the match to TRBD2 covers 8 bases. The germline V gene encodes CDR1 SGHRS and CDR2 YFSETQ. V shed 3 bases and J 1 base; nucleotides not matched to a gene: 11. This CDR3 has 17 residues. For the CDR3, the DNA is TGCGCCAGCAGCTCAGGAACTAGCGGCACACGCCAAGAGACCCAGTACTTC. Encoded protein: CASSSGTSGTRQETQYF.

V usage is TRBV21-1 and J usage is TRBJ1-1; the table's TRBD1 call for D was not verified on the DNA. TRBV21-1 is recorded as a pseudogene. There are 15 residues in the CDR3. CDR3 coding DNA: TGTGCCAGCAGCGGGCGACAGGCCCTGAACACTGAAGCTTTCTTT. It encodes CASSGRQALNTEAFF.

J is TRBJ1-2 and V is TRBV20-1, with a possible D match to TRBD1 (5 bases). This CDR3 is 12 amino acids long. In germline, CDR1 is DFQATT, CDR2 SNEGSKA (reference sequence). CDR3 coding DNA: TGCACCGCCCCAGGGATCGGATCGGGCTACACCTTC. Residues: CTAPGIGSGYTF.

This clonotype was found a few times. V and J are TRBV6-5 and TRBJ2-3; TRBD1 matches 9 bases. The germline V gene has CDR1 MNHEY and CDR2 SVGAGI. CDR3 size: 15 residues. The V and J ends lost 6 bases and 6 bases, in that order; junction bases with no gene match: 10. The CDR3: CASRSPGTGKDTQYF. CDR3 sequence (DNA): TGTGCCAGCAGGTCCCCCGGGACAGGGAAGGATACGCAGTATTTT.

This clonotype has ten or more counts. V and J are TRBV28 and TRBJ1-2; TRBD1 matches at 8 bases. V was pared by 1 base and J by 4 bases, with 8 bases of the junction left unmatched. This CDR3 spans 16 amino acids. Per the germline V gene, CDR1 is MDHEN and CDR2 is SYDVKM. CDR3 in DNA: TGTGCCAGCAGTTTATTTTTGGCAGGGGGCGGCTATGGCTACACCTTC. It translates to CASSLFLAGGGYGYTF.

The chain joins TRBV5-1 to TRBJ2-5; D uncertain. This CDR3 contains 14 residues. Germline CDR1 and CDR2: SGHRS and YFSETQ. Trimming left V 0 bases short and J 11 bases short, with 17 bases between. CDR3 nucleotide sequence: TGCGCCAGCAGCTTGGATGTACCGGGCCGAGTGCAGTACTTC. Its translation: CASSLDVPGRVQYF.

The rearrangement links TRBV6-2 or TRBV6-3 to TRBJ2-4; D is undetermined. The J call may be incorrect, as the DNA end agrees better with TRBJ2-7. This CDR3 has 14 amino acids. Germline CDR1 is MNHEY and CDR2 is SVGEGT. DNA for the CDR3: TGTGCCAGCAGTTACTCGATTATCCCTGGCGAGCAGTACTTC. Its translation is CASSYSIIPGEQYF.

The chain recombines TRBV7-6 with TRBJ2-2; TRBD1 is a possible D gene (6 bases). This CDR3 region has 15 residues. The germline V and J ends were trimmed by 1 base and 5 bases, with 11 bases remaining between them. Germline loops: CDR1 SGHVS, CDR2 FNYEAQ. The CDR3 protein is CASSLDTGNTGELFF. The CDR3 nucleotides are TGTGCCAGCAGCTTAGATACAGGGAATACCGGGGAGCTGTTTTTT.

This clonotype was seen just once. This chain joins TRBV29-1 and TRBJ1-1, with D unclear. CDR3 size: 11 residues. V was clipped by 2 bases and J by 7 bases, with 8 bases between them. CDR1 and CDR2 from the germline V gene are SQVTM and ANQGSEA. As DNA, the CDR3 is TGCAGCGTTGAAATCTCCCTTGAAGCTTTCTTT. As protein: CSVEISLEAFF.

The chain has TRBV11-2 and TRBJ2-5; a weak D match, TRBD1 (6 bases). Between the trimmed V and J ends, which lost 5 bases and 1 base, there was a span of 14 bases. In germline, CDR1 is SGHAT, CDR2 FQNNGV. The CDR3 covers 15 residues. CDR3 loop: CASSLWTELQETQYF. The DNA of the CDR3 is TGTGCCAGCAGCCTATGGACAGAACTCCAAGAGACCCAGTACTTC.

The gene calls are TRBV18 and TRBJ2-5; TRBD1 might be the D (6 bases). Germline values: CDR1 KGHSH, CDR2 LQKENI. Trimming shortened V by 4 bases and J by 2 bases, and 14 bases separated the two germline ends. This CDR3 contains 15 residues. Here the CDR3 DNA reads TGTGCCAGCTCACAGGCTGGGACAAGGCAAGAGACCCAGTACTTC. This gives the protein CASSQAGTRQETQYF.

This chain links TRBV10-3 with TRBJ2-6; the D is unclear. The V end was cut by 3 bases, the J end by 4 bases, with 13 bases between. Germline CDR1 and CDR2: ENHRY and SYGVKD. CDR3 length: 16 amino acids. The CDR3: CAISDPGSWGANVLTF. The CDR3 DNA is TGTGCCATCAGTGACCCGGGTTCGTGGGGGGCCAACGTCCTGACTTTC.

About this clonotype: This could be a read error, since a much larger clone is one nucleotide away. The chain links TRBV4-3 to TRBJ2-4; 11 bases match TRBD2. The germline V gene encodes CDR1 LGHNA and CDR2 YSLEER. The CDR3 extends over 17 amino acids. The CDR3 DNA is TGCGCCAGCAGCCAAGCGATTAGCGGGGGGGCCAAAAACATTCAGGACTTC. It codes for CASSQAISGGAKNIQDF.

This rearrangement joins TRBV9 to TRBJ2-3; D is ambiguous. The CDR3 consists of 19 residues. V was clipped by 3 bases and J by 1 base, with 24 bases between them. From germline, CDR1 is SGDLS and CDR2 YYNGEE. The CDR3 DNA reads as TGTGCCAGCAGCGCTGGGGTCGGGCCCCCCCTTCGGGGCACAGATACGCAGTATTTT. Its translation is CASSAGVGPPLRGTDTQYF.

V is TRBV12-3 or TRBV12-4 and J is TRBJ1-2; possible D gene TRBD1, 5 bases. The CDR3 length is 14 residues. Trimming took 5 bases from V and 4 from J, leaving 14 bases between them. The CDR3 region has the DNA TGTGCCAGCAGTCCCGAGGGACCGCTCTATGGCTACACCTTC. Translation: CASSPEGPLYGYTF.

This clonotype showed up just a few times. The chain couples TRBV27 to TRBJ2-4; D not resolved. Deletions cut 5 bases from V and 14 bases from J, with 7 bases between. From germline, CDR1 is MNHEY and CDR2 SMNVEV (reference sequence). This CDR3 spans 9 amino acids. The CDR3 is CASSISKYF. In DNA form, the CDR3 reads TGTGCCAGCAGTATTTCCAAGTACTTC.

This rearrangement joins TRBV4-3 to TRBJ2-1; D perhaps matches TRBD1 (5 bases). From germline, CDR1 is LGHNA and CDR2 YSLEER. CDR3 size: 17 residues. Deletions cut 4 bases from V and 0 bases from J, with 16 bases between. For the CDR3, the DNA is TGCGCCAGCAGCCCGTCAGGGCCCATGAGCTCCTACAATGAGCAGTTCTTC. Translated: CASSPSGPMSSYNEQFF.

This clonotype has a count of ten or more. The chain joins TRBV6-6 to TRBJ1-2; D remains unclear. The CDR3 extends over 13 amino acids. Trimming took off 4 bases at V and 0 bases at J, with 6 bases between the two ends. The germline gives CDR1 MNHNY, CDR2 SVGAGI (reference sequence). CDR3 loop: CASSFGANYGYTF. The DNA of the CDR3 is TGTGCCAGCAGTTTTGGAGCTAACTATGGCTACACCTTC.

This clonotype was picked up a small number of times. The chain joins TRBV5-1 to TRBJ2-6, with no clear D. The germline CDR1 and CDR2 sequences are SGHRS and YFSETQ. Trimming removed 6 bases at V and 0 bases at J, with 13 bases between. The CDR3 has 16 residues. CDR3 amino acids: CASNNGLNSGANVLTF. CDR3 DNA sequence: TGCGCCAGCAACAATGGGTTGAACTCTGGGGCCAACGTCCTGACTTTC.

The genes are TRBV7-9 and TRBJ1-2; D is undetermined. This CDR3 comprises 17 residues. Deletions cut 5 bases from V and 1 base from J, with 20 bases between. Germline assignment: CDR1 SEHNR and CDR2 FQNEAQ (reference sequence). CDR3 loop: CASSPLLRPGVNYGYTF. CDR3 bases: TGTGCCAGCAGCCCCCTCCTGAGGCCCGGGGTTAACTATGGCTACACCTTC.

The chain is built from TRBV20-1 and TRBJ1-4; 8 positions agree with TRBD1. V lost 6 bases and J lost 8; bases outside the gene matches: 8. There are 13 residues in the CDR3. Germline V gene data show CDR1 as DFQATT and CDR2 as SNEGSKA (reference sequence). For the CDR3, the DNA is TGCAGTGCACGGACAGGGAGACTCGAAAAACTGTTTTTT. This encodes CSARTGRLEKLFF.

The sample holds a few counts of this clonotype. The V call is TRBV7-9, the J call TRBJ2-1; D gene ambiguous. V lost 2 bases to trimming and J lost 9 bases, with 8 bases between them. The CDR3 is made up of 12 amino acids. The V gene's germline CDR1 is SEHNR and CDR2 FQNEAQ (reference sequence). CDR3 sequence reads: CASSLIFPEQFF. The CDR3 DNA sequence: TGTGCCAGCAGCTTAATTTTCCCTGAGCAGTTCTTC. Combining the CDR3 with reference TRBV7-9 and TRBJ2-1 gives the whole variable domain DTGVSQNPRHKITKRGQNVTFRCDPISEHNRLYWYRQTLGQGPEFLTYFQNEAQLEKSRLLSDRFSAERPKGSFSTLEIQRTEQGDSAMYLCASSLIFPEQFFGPGTRLTVL.